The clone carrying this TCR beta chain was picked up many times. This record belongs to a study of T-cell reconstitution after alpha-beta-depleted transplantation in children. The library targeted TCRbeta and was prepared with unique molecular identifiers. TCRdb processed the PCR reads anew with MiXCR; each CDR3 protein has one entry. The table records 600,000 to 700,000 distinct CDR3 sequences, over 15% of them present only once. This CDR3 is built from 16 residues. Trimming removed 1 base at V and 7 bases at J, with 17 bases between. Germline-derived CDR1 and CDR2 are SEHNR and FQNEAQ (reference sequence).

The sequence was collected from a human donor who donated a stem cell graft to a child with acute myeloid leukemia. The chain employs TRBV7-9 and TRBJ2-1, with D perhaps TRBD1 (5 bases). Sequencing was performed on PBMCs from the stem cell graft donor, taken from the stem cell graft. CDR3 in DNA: TGTGCCAGCAGCTTAGGCGCCGGAAGCCCAGGGAATGAGCAGTTCTTC. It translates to CASSLGAGSPGNEQFF. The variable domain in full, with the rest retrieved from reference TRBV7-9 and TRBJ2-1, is DTGVSQNPRHKITKRGQNVTFRCDPISEHNRLYWYRQTLGQGPEFLTYFQNEAQLEKSRLLSDRFSAERPKGSFSTLEIQRTEQGDSAMYLCASSLGAGSPGNEQFFGPGTRLTVL.